Presented here are 7 T cell receptor beta chains from one specimen sequenced in a study of shared clonotypes between healthy human individuals. The table came from immunoSEQ multiplex PCR; TCRdb's copy has only in-frame clones and leaves some out. The sample lists 800,000 to 950,000 clones; about 96% were seen once. Naive CD8 cells were CD45RO-negative, positively selected for CCR7, excluding terminally differentiated effector memory CD45RA+ cells. Material for sequencing was naive CD8+ T cells sorted from blood. Source of these receptors: a man aged 30-40 years in good health.

V gene TRBV10-3 combines with J gene TRBJ2-7; D perhaps matches TRBD1 (5 bases). The V gene's germline CDR1 is ENHRY and CDR2 SYGVKD. V was cut by 6 bases and J by 2 bases, with 14 bases left in between. This CDR3 contains 14 residues. The CDR3 DNA reads as TGTGCCATCAGGGATACAGGTACGACCTACGAGCAGTACTTC. Its protein product is CAIRDTGTTYEQYF.

The chain joins TRBV7-9 to TRBJ2-1, with TRBD2 matching over 7 bases. J gave up 10 bases and V 11 bases, and 14 bases lay outside the gene matches. Germline CDR1 and CDR2: SEHNR and FQNEAQ (reference sequence). This CDR3 spans 13 amino acids. CDR3 DNA: TGTGCCTCTAACGTGGGAGGGTTCGAGGAGCAGTTCTTC. Encoded protein: CASNVGGFEEQFF.

The rearrangement links TRBV2 to TRBJ2-3, with 10 bases that match TRBD2. This CDR3 contains 18 residues. Germline values: CDR1 SNHLY, CDR2 FYNNEI. Trimming cost V 4 bases and J 1 base; bases outside gene matches: 11. The CDR3 region has the DNA TGTGCCAGCAGTGGAACGAGCGGGAGGGCCATAGGCACAGATACGCAGTATTTT. Its protein product is CASSGTSGRAIGTDTQYF.

The chain recombines TRBV27 with TRBJ1-1, with D possibly matching TRBD1 (5 bases). The CDR3 contains 14 residues. Trimming cost V 1 base and J 3 bases, with 9 bases left between them. Germline CDR1 MNHEY, CDR2 SMNVEV (reference sequence). CDR3 DNA: TGTGCCAGCAGTTTATGGGGGGGAGACACTGAAGCTTTCTTT. Amino acid sequence: CASSLWGGDTEAFF.

The genes are TRBV11-2 and TRBJ2-1, with 7 positions matching TRBD2. The V and J ends lost 2 bases and 8 bases, in that order; junction bases with no gene match: 6. Germline V gives CDR1 SGHAT, CDR2 FQNNGV. This CDR3 is built from 14 residues. The CDR3 loop reads CASSLSAGVDEQFF. CDR3 in DNA: TGTGCCAGCAGCTTAAGTGCGGGAGTGGATGAGCAGTTCTTC.

The CDR3 loop is CASSPGDSEKLFF. CDR3 bases: TGTGCCAGCAGCCCAGGGGACAGTGAAAAACTGTTTTTT. The chain carries TRBV5-4 and TRBJ1-4; 7 positions agree with TRBD1. Per the germline V gene, CDR1 is SGHNT and CDR2 is YYREEE (reference sequence). V shed 4 bases, J shed 7 bases, and the junction held 4 bases outside the gene matches. The CDR3 covers 13 residues.

V gene TRBV28 combines with J gene TRBJ2-7; D may be TRBD2 (5 bases). Germline loops: CDR1 MDHEN, CDR2 SYDVKM. CDR3 size: 14 residues. V was cut by 3 bases and J by 3 bases, with 12 bases left in between. In nucleotides, the CDR3 is TGTGCCAGCAGTTTGTCGGGATCCTTCTACGAGCAGTACTTC. The encoded protein is CASSLSGSFYEQYF.